Below, one T cell receptor (beta chain) is given with its context. Its antigen target is currently unknown. No much larger clonotype is one base removed from it; base qualities were not supplied. The data derive from a study of T cells in Graves' hyperthyroidism and ophthalmopathy (dated by TCRdb to between 2018 and 2021). General notes on the study: Peripheral blood samples were taken at the time of initial diagnosis, prior to any treatment. TCR V-J signatures able to tell the groups apart were searched for in a discovery cohort of 100 patients, of whom around 42 had Graves' ophthalmopathy and more than 55 had stable Graves' hyperthyroidism. Prospective prediction of ophthalmopathy was tested in an independent validation cohort consisting of fewer than 20 hyperthyroidism patients and approximately 16 patients who later progressed to ophthalmopathy. For training and testing, the 95 to 100 patients in the discovery cohort were randomly divided in a 7:3 ratio. Thyroid tissue and blood T-cell repertoires from about six Graves' hyperthyroidism patients were also compared in the study. After blood sampling, hyperthyroidism patients were treated with methimazole at a starting dose of 30 mg daily, and ophthalmopathy patients were treated with high-dose intravenous methylprednisolone. The paper reports TCR Vbeta CDR3 sequencing of 140 or so peripheral blood samples: approximately 41 ophthalmopathy, fewer than 80 hyperthyroidism and 17 progressor patients. Findings and caveats that apply to the study as a whole: Most expanded thyroid clonotypes (frequency above 0.001) were also detected in blood, a finding suggesting that blood repertoires may reflect thyroid immune responses. In validation, the model predicted progression to ophthalmopathy a median of around six months before onset, with roughly 70% sensitivity and around 76% specificity. In cross-validation, a model built on a 13 V-J signature told ophthalmopathy apart from stable hyperthyroidism with approximately 90% sensitivity and 81% to 82% specificity, and in testing the same model reached 80%/75%. No statistical method was used to set the sample size in advance, and investigators knew the group allocation.

Ophthalmopathy patients had moderately to severely active disease, Clinical Activity Score of at least 3, NOSPECS grade of at least 4, and duration under 3 months. Any patient with an uncontrolled infection, another autoimmune disease, pregnancy or lactation was excluded. Diagnoses were based on clinical symptoms, serum thyroxine and TRAb, thyroid ultrasound and orbital computed tomography. PBMCs were separated from roughly 9.3 ml of fresh peripheral blood using Ficoll-Paque density gradient centrifugation. Total RNA was extracted using Trizol reagent, and RNA quality was assessed on an Agilent 2100 Bioanalyzer. The TCR beta CDR3 regions were amplified from the RNA transcripts. The first round of RT-PCR for the TCR CDR3 was performed with the HTBI primer set and the Qiagen OneStep RT-PCR kit. Libraries were constructed in a second round of multiplex PCR, after which size selection and purification were performed. Paired-end sequencing of the libraries was performed with 100 bp reads on an Illumina HiSeq2000. Under the source paper's analysis protocol: Raw data were processed with SOAPnuke, discarding reads with adapters, uncalled bases, mean Phred below 15, or no exact constant-primer or identifier match. High-quality paired reads were merged with COPE v1.2.5, and unique nucleotide sequences were defined as clonotypes. MiTCR v1.1 was used to align clonotypes to the IMGT TRBV, TRBD and TRBJ reference segments. Only V-J combinations with frequency above 0.0001, covering 98% to 99.2% of repertoires, were analysed. The TCS score was defined as F50 (clonal expansion) divided by E x V (chaos), with BLOSUM62-based TCRdist calculated between CDR3 peptides within each V-J. Welch's t-statistics and random forest reduced around 550 V-J features to roughly 13, which were used in a naive Bayes classifier (R e1071). TCRdb reran the public reads through fastp at Q25 and MiXCR, keeping productive beta chains. All rows with the same CDR3 protein become a single entry with the most common DNA and genes. What appears here as the V and J calls and clone size reflects TCRdb's work, not the paper's. This sample holds 350,000 to 400,000 distinct CDR3 sequences; less than 20% were observed only once. Roughly two fifths of the sample goes to the ten largest clones.

The cysteine opens and the phenylalanine closes a CDR3 of 13 amino acids. The entry retains the CDR3 DNA only, 39 bases that are in frame from base 1. The germline V gene specifies KGHDR as CDR1 and SFDVKD as CDR2. V is shortened by 5 bases, J by 8 bases, and the region joining them spans 9 bases. The sequence was collected from a man younger than 35 with Graves' ophthalmopathy. The chain joins TRBV24-1 to TRBJ1-6; a tentative D match to TRBD1 spans 6 bases. Sequenced: blood. The nucleotides are TGTGCCACCAGTGCCGGGGGGCATTCACCCCTCCACTTT. This gives the protein CATSAGGHSPLHF.